The 30 T cell receptor beta chains below were found in one sample sequenced in a study of OX40 agonist ivuxolimab in advanced cancers. Assay used: immunoSEQ multiplex PCR; TCRdb lists only in-frame clones, some missing. Of about 53,000 clones in the sample, around nine tenths were seen once. The sample in question was CD4+ or CD8+ T cells sorted from blood, obtained in a trial of the OX40 agonist ivuxolimab. These receptors originate from an adult with an advanced solid tumor such as melanoma, head and neck, liver or kidney cancer.

This chain links TRBV28 with TRBJ2-7; 8 positions match TRBD1. Germline-derived CDR1 and CDR2 are MDHEN and SYDVKM. Unmatched junction bases numbered 13, after V lost 11 bases and J lost 7 bases. CDR3 length equals 13 residues. CDR3 sequence reads: CASIQGVGREQYF. The CDR3 region has the DNA TGTGCCTCAATACAGGGGGTTGGCAGGGAGCAGTACTTC. Together with reference TRBV28 and TRBJ2-7, the CDR3 gives the full variable domain: DVKVTQSSRYLVKRTGEKVFLECVQDMDHENMFWYRQDPGLGLRLIYFSYDVKMKEKGDIPEGYSVSREKKERFSLILESASTNQTSMYLCASIQGVGREQYFGPGTRLTVT.

Written as DNA, the CDR3 is TGTGCCAGCAGTCAAACGGGACAACACAACTATGGCTACACCTTC. Protein: CASSQTGQHNYGYTF. V and J are TRBV27 and TRBJ1-2; possible D gene TRBD1, 6 bases. V lost 5 bases and J 2 bases, leaving 15 bases between the germline ends. The CDR3 covers 15 residues. Germline lookup yields CDR1 MNHEY and CDR2 SMNVEV (reference sequence).

CDR3 DNA: TGTGCCAGCAGCTTGGCCGGAGGGCGAGATACGCAGTATTTT. Protein product: CASSLAGGRDTQYF. The J gene is TRBJ2-3, the V gene TRBV5-4; D possibly corresponds to TRBD2 (6 bases). V was clipped by 0 bases and J by 5 bases, with 10 bases between them. The CDR3 has 14 residues. Germline V gives CDR1 SGHNT, CDR2 YYREEE (reference sequence).

The chain couples TRBV6-5 to TRBJ1-5; 7 nucleotides line up with TRBD1. Germline loops: CDR1 MNHEY, CDR2 SVGAGI. The V gene end was trimmed by 5 bases and the J gene end by 3 bases; junction bases not matched to a gene: 7. The CDR3 is made up of 15 amino acids. CDR3 DNA: TGTGCCAGCAGTCCCGGGACAGAGTACAATCAGCCCCAGCATTTT. This gives the protein CASSPGTEYNQPQHF.

This chain connects TRBV7-6 to TRBJ1-1; 7 bases align to TRBD1. V was pared by 0 bases and J by 5 bases, with 6 bases of the junction left unmatched. CDR1 is SGHVS, CDR2 FNYEAQ, per germline. CDR3 length equals 15 residues. The CDR3 DNA sequence: TGTGCCAGCAGCTTAGCTTCCGCAGGGGGGACTGAAGCTTTCTTT. This codes for CASSLASAGGTEAFF.

This sequence joins TRBV7-9 and TRBJ2-1; 7 bases are shared with TRBD2. The CDR3 has 16 residues. J was trimmed by 7 bases and V by 5 bases; bases with no gene match: 14. Germline-derived CDR1 and CDR2 are SEHNR and FQNEAQ (reference sequence). The CDR3 coding sequence is TGTGCCAGCAGCCGAACCGGGACTACCCGAGGGAATGAGCAGTTCTTC. It specifies CASSRTGTTRGNEQFF.

In this sample, this clone turned up a few times. The chain carries TRBV6-1 and TRBJ1-5; D is undetermined. The CDR3 is 12 amino acids. In germline, CDR1 is MNHNS, CDR2 SASEGT. Trimming cost V 7 bases and J 7 bases, with 11 bases left between them. CDR3 in DNA: TGTGCCAGCACCGAAGGTCGGCAGCCCCAGCATTTT. Protein product: CASTEGRQPQHF.

The rearrangement links TRBV7-9 to TRBJ1-2; 9 bases agree with TRBD1. CDR1 SEHNR and CDR2 FQNEAQ come from the germline V gene (reference sequence). The CDR3 runs to 15 residues. The V and J ends lost 5 bases and 10 bases, in that order; junction bases with no gene match: 14. Here the CDR3 reads CASSPDYDRGIPYTF. CDR3 bases: TGTGCCAGCAGCCCAGACTACGACAGGGGGATTCCCTACACCTTC.

This chain joins TRBV21-1 and TRBJ2-2; the DNA was not used to check the table's D call, TRBD2. TRBV21-1 is tagged as a pseudogene. The CDR3 consists of 18 residues. The chain's CDR3 is CASSPLFSGGTNTGELFF. The CDR3 region has the DNA TGTGCCAGCAGCCCACTTTTTAGCGGGGGGACGAACACCGGGGAGCTGTTTTTT.

The J gene is TRBJ1-1, the V gene TRBV7-3; D unclear. The CDR3 is made up of 13 amino acids. Trimming cost V 4 bases and J 7 bases, with 13 bases left between them. Germline CDR1 reads SGHTA; CDR2 reads FQGTGA. Here the CDR3 reads CASSSRHLDEAFF. CDR3 sequence (DNA): TGTGCCAGCAGCTCCAGACATCTGGATGAAGCTTTCTTT.

The rearrangement joins TRBV7-2 to TRBJ1-5; D not certain. Germline CDR1 SGHTA, CDR2 FQGNSA. The CDR3 runs 15 residues. Trimming pared 3 bases from V and 0 bases from J, leaving 9 bases between. CDR3 DNA sequence: TGTGCCAGCAGCTTGCTAGTTTATAGCAATCAGCCCCAGCATTTT. Protein product: CASSLLVYSNQPQHF.

The chain carries TRBV13 and TRBJ1-3, with D perhaps matching TRBD1 (5 bases). Germline CDR1 PRHDT, CDR2 FYEKMQ (reference sequence). The CDR3 contains 14 residues. V lost 5 bases, J lost 4 bases, and 12 bases lay in between. Here the CDR3 reads CASSRGEPGNTIYF. DNA of the CDR3: TGTGCCAGCAGCCGGGGGGAGCCCGGAAACACCATATATTTT.

This clone was observed a single time. J is TRBJ1-2 and V is TRBV5-4; 7 nucleotides match TRBD1. The CDR3 totals 15 residues. Germline V gene lookup returns CDR1 SGHNT and CDR2 YYREEE (reference sequence). Losses at the gene ends were 3 bases for V and 0 bases for J; bases not matched to a gene: 5. The CDR3, as DNA: TGTGCCAGCAGCTCGGACAGGCCCTCTAACTATGGCTACACCTTC. This codes for CASSSDRPSNYGYTF.

The genes are TRBV27 and TRBJ2-6; no clear D gene. The CDR3 contains 13 residues. Trimming left V 7 bases short and J 4 bases short, with 8 bases between. Germline CDR1 and CDR2: MNHEY and SMNVEV (reference sequence). The CDR3 DNA reads as TGTGCCAGCATGCTCCTCGGGGCCAACGTCCTGACTTTC. It encodes CASMLLGANVLTF.

The J gene is TRBJ1-5, the V gene TRBV27, with a weak D call TRBD1 (6 bases). Germline V CDR1 and CDR2: MNHEY, SMNVEV (reference sequence). Deletions cut 8 bases from V and 2 bases from J, with 13 bases between. CDR3 length: 14 residues. The DNA of the CDR3 is TGTGCCAGCCGGGGGGCGCGGGGCAATCAGCCCCAGCATTTT. It encodes CASRGARGNQPQHF.

J is TRBJ2-7 and V is TRBV5-4, with D hard to call. Germline V gene sequence: CDR1 SGHNT, CDR2 YYREEE (reference sequence). The V and J ends lost 4 bases and 3 bases respectively, with 14 bases between them. The CDR3 is 14 residues long. The CDR3 DNA reads TGTGCCAGCAGCCCCGGGTCGCTCAACTACGAGCAGTACTTC. Translating gives CASSPGSLNYEQYF.

The chain carries TRBV5-1 and TRBJ2-7; D may match TRBD1 or TRBD2 (5 bases each). V lost 0 bases, J lost 4 bases, and 14 bases lay in between. Germline V gene data show CDR1 as SGHRS and CDR2 as YFSETQ. The CDR3 spans 15 residues. In DNA, the CDR3 is TGCGCCAGCAGCTTGGAGGGACGGGGCAAATACGAGCAGTACTTC. Translating gives CASSLEGRGKYEQYF. Combining the CDR3 with reference TRBV5-1 and TRBJ2-7 gives the whole variable domain KAGVTQTPRYLIKTRGQQVTLSCSPISGHRSVSWYQQTPGQGLQFLFEYFSETQRNKGNFPGRFSGRQFSNSRSEMNVSTLELGDSALYLCASSLEGRGKYEQYFGPGTRLTVT.

The rearrangement uses TRBV6-1 and TRBJ2-3; D might be TRBD1 or TRBD2, each matching 5 bases. Looked up from germline, CDR1 is MNHNS and CDR2 is SASEGT. The CDR3 spans 13 residues. Trimming stripped 2 bases from V and 8 bases from J, with 11 bases between. The CDR3 here is CASSERDRPTQYF. Here the CDR3 DNA reads TGTGCCAGCAGTGAAAGGGACCGCCCTACGCAGTATTTT.

The chain joins TRBV6-5 to TRBJ2-1; 8 bases line up with TRBD1. The CDR3 is made up of 14 amino acids. Trimming at V came to 5 bases and at J to 3 bases, leaving 3 bases not matched to a gene. In germline, CDR1 is MNHEY, CDR2 SVGAGI. The CDR3 bases are TGTGCCAGCAGTCCAGGGGGCGTCTACAATGAGCAGTTCTTC. Protein sequence: CASSPGGVYNEQFF.

This clone appeared a few times. The V gene is TRBV5-1, the J gene TRBJ1-5, with 7 bases matching TRBD1. The V segment lost 1 base and the J segment 2 bases; nucleotides outside the gene matches: 0. The CDR3 totals 14 residues. Germline assignment: CDR1 SGHRS and CDR2 YFSETQ. In nucleotides, the CDR3 is TGCGCCAGCAGCTTGACAGGGGGCAATCAGCCCCAGCATTTT. As protein: CASSLTGGNQPQHF.

V gene TRBV5-1 combines with J gene TRBJ1-5; D not certain. This CDR3 is built from 15 residues. Per germline, CDR1 SGHRS and CDR2 YFSETQ. V was shortened by 4 bases and J by 1 base, with 12 bases between the two germline ends. As DNA, the CDR3 is TGCGCCAGCAGCGAGGAGGGTTTGAGCAATCAGCCCCAGCATTTT. It is translated as CASSEEGLSNQPQHF.

The chain uses TRBV19 and TRBJ1-5; D may be TRBD1 (6 bases). Germline V CDR1 and CDR2: LNHDA, SQIVND (reference sequence). Between the trimmed V and J ends, which lost 1 base and 4 bases, there was a span of 14 bases. The CDR3 has 16 residues. The CDR3 DNA sequence: TGTGCCAGTAGTATAGGTTGGGAGAGGGGGAATCAGCCCCAGCATTTT. It is translated as CASSIGWERGNQPQHF.

The rearrangement links TRBV11-2 to TRBJ2-3; D is perhaps TRBD2 (7 bases). The CDR3 length is 13 residues. CDR1 and CDR2 (germline): SGHAT, FQNNGV. The ends were cut back, 5 bases at V and 6 bases at J, with 12 bases in the middle. CDR3 residues: CASSRGAADTQYF. In nucleotides, the CDR3 is TGTGCCAGCAGCCGGGGGGCAGCGGATACGCAGTATTTT.

This rearrangement joins TRBV2 to TRBJ1-5; D unclear. Germline V gives CDR1 SNHLY, CDR2 FYNNEI. CDR3 length equals 16 residues. V was trimmed by 1 base and J by 2 bases, leaving 12 bases between them. The CDR3 DNA follows: TGTGCCAGCAGTGAAGTCGGGAGGTCGGGCAATCAGCCCCAGCATTTT. It translates to CASSEVGRSGNQPQHF.

The chain carries TRBV7-9 and TRBJ2-3; 11 bases are shared with TRBD1. The germline V gene has CDR1 SEHNR and CDR2 FQNEAQ (reference sequence). This CDR3 spans 17 amino acids. V was pared by 5 bases and J by 4 bases, with 11 bases of the junction left unmatched. The CDR3 loop is CASSHFPGQGDADTQYF. The CDR3 nucleotides read TGTGCCAGCAGCCATTTTCCGGGACAGGGGGACGCAGATACGCAGTATTTT.

The chain employs TRBV4-1 and TRBJ2-5, with D maybe TRBD1 (5 bases). The germline V gene has CDR1 MGHRA and CDR2 YSYEKL. The CDR3 loop spans 14 amino acids. V dropped 4 bases and J dropped 5 bases, with 14 bases sitting between them. In DNA form, the CDR3 reads TGCGCCAGCAGCCCGACAGCCTTCGGGGAGACCCAGTACTTC. This translates into CASSPTAFGETQYF.

The chain links TRBV15 to TRBJ1-1; 8 bases agree with TRBD1. In germline, CDR1 is LNHNV, CDR2 YYDKDF (reference sequence). The CDR3 contains 13 residues. The CDR3 region has the DNA TGTGTCGCTAGGACAGGGATGAACACTGAAGCTTTCTTT. Translating gives CVARTGMNTEAFF.

The V call is TRBV18, the J call TRBJ2-7; D perhaps matches TRBD2 (6 bases). Germline V gives CDR1 KGHSH, CDR2 LQKENI. V shed 3 bases and J shed 0 bases, with 15 bases lying between them. The CDR3 is 16 residues long. CDR3 loop: CASSPSAGLLSYEQYF. In DNA form, the CDR3 reads TGTGCCAGCTCACCCTCAGCGGGCCTCCTCTCCTACGAGCAGTACTTC.

Remarks on this clone: One junction end does not reproduce the germline sequence, and a read error may be involved. The rearrangement uses TRBV5-1 and TRBJ2-3, with D hard to call. The CDR3 is 13 amino acids. Germline CDR1 reads SGHRS; CDR2 reads YFSETQ. The CDR3 loop is CASRLDGTDTQYF. CDR3 nucleotide sequence: TGCGCCAGCAGGTTGGACGGCACAGATACGCAGTATTTT.

The gene calls are TRBV30 and TRBJ1-2; 8 bases line up with TRBD1. This CDR3 is 14 amino acids long. V lost 3 bases, J lost 8 bases, and 11 bases stayed unmatched. Germline loops: CDR1 GTSNPN, CDR2 SVGIG (reference sequence). For the CDR3, the DNA is TGTGCCTGGAGCCTCTGGACAGGGCAAGGAGGCTACACCTTC. This gives the protein CAWSLWTGQGGYTF.